This T cell receptor beta chain is from a study of T cell responses to AZD1222 COVID-19 vaccine. The germline gives CDR1 SGHRS, CDR2 YFSETQ. The CDR3 contains 16 residues. V shed 0 bases and J shed 1 base, with 11 bases lying between them. The repertoire was sequenced with immunoSEQ multiplex PCR; TCRdb's copy has only in-frame clones and lacks some. The sample lists 29,000 or so clones; nearly 95% were seen once. The TCR was taken from an adult in good health. The sample consisted of peripheral blood, taken on day 0 of AZD1222 vaccination. The chain joins TRBV5-1 to TRBJ2-1; possibly TRBD2 for D (6 bases). The CDR3: CASSLAWGGSYNEQFF. For the CDR3, the DNA is TGCGCCAGCAGCTTGGCATGGGGAGGATCCTACAATGAGCAGTTCTTC.